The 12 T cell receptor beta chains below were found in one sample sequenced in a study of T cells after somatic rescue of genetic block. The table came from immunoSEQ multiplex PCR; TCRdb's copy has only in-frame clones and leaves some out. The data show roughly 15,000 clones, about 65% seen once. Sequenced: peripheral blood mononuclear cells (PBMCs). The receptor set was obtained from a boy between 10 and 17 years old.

The CDR3 loop reads CASSPQTGYYETQYF. In nucleotides, the CDR3 is TGTGCCAGCAGCCCCCAGACAGGATATTATGAGACCCAGTACTTC. The J gene is TRBJ2-5, the V gene TRBV9; the D gene is possibly TRBD1 (6 bases). The CDR3 loop spans 15 amino acids. Germline V gene lookup returns CDR1 SGDLS and CDR2 YYNGEE. Trimming took 4 bases from V and 5 from J, leaving 18 bases between them.

The CDR3 reads CASSPRTSGYQETQYF. In DNA, the CDR3 is TGTGCCAGCAGTCCCAGGACTAGCGGGTACCAAGAGACCCAGTACTTC. The chain links TRBV27 to TRBJ2-5; 11 positions match TRBD2. V shed 5 bases and J 0 bases; nucleotides not matched to a gene: 5. Germline loops: CDR1 MNHEY, CDR2 SMNVEV (reference sequence). The CDR3 sequence is 16 residues long.

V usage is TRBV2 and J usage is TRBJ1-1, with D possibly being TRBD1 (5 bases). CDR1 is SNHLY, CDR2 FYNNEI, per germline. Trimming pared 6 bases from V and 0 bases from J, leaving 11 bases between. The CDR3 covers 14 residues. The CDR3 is CASRGGQMNTEAFF. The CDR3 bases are TGTGCCAGCAGGGGGGGTCAGATGAACACTGAAGCTTTCTTT. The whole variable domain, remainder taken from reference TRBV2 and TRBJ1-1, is EPEVTQTPSHQVTQMGQEVILRCVPISNHLYFYWYRQILGQKVEFLVSFYNNEISEKSEIFDDQFSVERPDGSNFTLKIRSTKLEDSAMYFCASRGGQMNTEAFFGQGTRLTVV.

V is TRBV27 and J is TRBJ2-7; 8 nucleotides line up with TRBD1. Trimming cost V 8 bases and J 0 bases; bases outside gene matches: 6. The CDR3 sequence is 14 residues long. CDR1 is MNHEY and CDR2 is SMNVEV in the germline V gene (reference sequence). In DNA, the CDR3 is TGTGCCAGCTCCCGGACAGGGTTCTCCTACGAGCAGTACTTC. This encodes CASSRTGFSYEQYF.

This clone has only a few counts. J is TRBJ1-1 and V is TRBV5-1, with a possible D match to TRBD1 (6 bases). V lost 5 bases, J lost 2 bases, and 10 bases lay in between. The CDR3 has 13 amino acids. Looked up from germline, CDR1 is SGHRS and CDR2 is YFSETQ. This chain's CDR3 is CASRGGHNTEAFF. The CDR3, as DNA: TGCGCCAGCAGGGGGGGCCACAACACTGAAGCTTTCTTT. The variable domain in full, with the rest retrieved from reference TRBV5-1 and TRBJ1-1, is KAGVTQTPRYLIKTRGQQVTLSCSPISGHRSVSWYQQTPGQGLQFLFEYFSETQRNKGNFPGRFSGRQFSNSRSEMNVSTLELGDSALYLCASRGGHNTEAFFGQGTRLTVV.

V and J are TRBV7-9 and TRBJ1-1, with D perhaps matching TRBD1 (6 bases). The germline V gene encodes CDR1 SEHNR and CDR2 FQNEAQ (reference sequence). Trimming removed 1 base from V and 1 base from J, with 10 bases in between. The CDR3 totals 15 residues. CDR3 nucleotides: TGTGCCAGCAGCTTAGATTCCAGGGGGAACACTGAAGCTTTCTTT. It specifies CASSLDSRGNTEAFF.

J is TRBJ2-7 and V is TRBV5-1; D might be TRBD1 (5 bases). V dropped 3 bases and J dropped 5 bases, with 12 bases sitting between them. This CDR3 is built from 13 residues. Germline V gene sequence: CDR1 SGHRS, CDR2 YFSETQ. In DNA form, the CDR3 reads TGCGCCAGCAGCTCGGACATTCTCCACGAGCAGTACTTC. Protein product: CASSSDILHEQYF.

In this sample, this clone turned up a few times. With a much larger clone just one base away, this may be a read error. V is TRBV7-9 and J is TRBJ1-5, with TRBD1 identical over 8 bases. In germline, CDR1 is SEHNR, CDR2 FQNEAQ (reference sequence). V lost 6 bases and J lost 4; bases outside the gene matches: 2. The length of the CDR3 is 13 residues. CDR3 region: CASSRTGNQPQHF. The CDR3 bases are TGTGCCAGCAGTCGGACAGGGAATCAGCCCCAGCATTTT.

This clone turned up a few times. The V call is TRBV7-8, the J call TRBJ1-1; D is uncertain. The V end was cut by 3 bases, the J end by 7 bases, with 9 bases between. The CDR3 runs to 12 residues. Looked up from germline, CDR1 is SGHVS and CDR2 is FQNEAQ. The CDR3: CASSLKRIEAFF. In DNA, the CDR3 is TGTGCCAGCAGCTTGAAGAGGATTGAAGCTTTCTTT. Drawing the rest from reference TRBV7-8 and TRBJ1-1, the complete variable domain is GAGVSQSPRYKVAKRGQDVALRCDPISGHVSLFWYQQALGQGPEFLTYFQNEAQLDKSGLPSDRFFAERPEGSVSTLKIQRTQQEDSAVYLCASSLKRIEAFFGQGTRLTVV.

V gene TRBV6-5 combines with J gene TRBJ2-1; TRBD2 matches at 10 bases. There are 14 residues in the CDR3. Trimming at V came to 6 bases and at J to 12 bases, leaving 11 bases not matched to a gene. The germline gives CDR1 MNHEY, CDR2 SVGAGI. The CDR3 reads CASSPSGRGEGQFF. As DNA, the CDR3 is TGTGCCAGCAGCCCTAGCGGGAGAGGGGAGGGGCAGTTCTTC.

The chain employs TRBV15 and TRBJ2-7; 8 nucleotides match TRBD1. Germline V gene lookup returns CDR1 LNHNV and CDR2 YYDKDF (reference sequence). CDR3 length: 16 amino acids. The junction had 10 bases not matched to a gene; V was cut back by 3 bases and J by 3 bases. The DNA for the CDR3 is TGTGCCACCAGCAGGGTTCAGGGGGCGAGTAGCTACGAGCAGTACTTC. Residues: CATSRVQGASSYEQYF. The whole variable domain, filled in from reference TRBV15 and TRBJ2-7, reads DAMVIQNPRYQVTQFGKPVTLSCSQTLNHNVMYWYQQKSSQAPKLLFHYYDKDFNNEADTPDNFQSRRPNTSFCFLDIRSPGLGDTAMYLCATSRVQGASSYEQYFGPGTRLTVT.

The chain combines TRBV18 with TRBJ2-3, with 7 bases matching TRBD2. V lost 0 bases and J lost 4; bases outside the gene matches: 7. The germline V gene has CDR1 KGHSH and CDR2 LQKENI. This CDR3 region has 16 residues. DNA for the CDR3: TGTGCCAGCTCACCACCGGGACTAAAGGATCCAGATACGCAGTATTTT. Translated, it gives CASSPPGLKDPDTQYF.